The 9 T cell receptor beta chains given below trace back to one sample, sequenced in a study of blood T cell repertoires in COVID-19. Clones were read by immunoSEQ multiplex PCR, and TCRdb kept only the in-frame ones, dropping some. The profile shows about 220,000 clones, 75% to 85% of them singletons. The sequenced material came from peripheral blood. Source of these receptors: a man between 50 and 59 years old with active or convalescent COVID-19.

CDR3 in DNA: TGCGCCAGCAGCTTGGTGGGGGGCCAAGAGACCCAGTACTTC. It translates to CASSLVGGQETQYF. The V gene is TRBV5-1, the J gene TRBJ2-5, with a tentative D call TRBD2 (6 bases). The V end lost 0 bases, the J end lost 1 base, and 7 bases lay between the germline ends. This CDR3 is 14 amino acids long. Germline V gives CDR1 SGHRS, CDR2 YFSETQ.

The chain has TRBV2 and TRBJ1-6, with unresolved D. Trimming shortened V by 6 bases and J by 4 bases, and 13 bases separated the two germline ends. Germline CDR1 and CDR2: SNHLY and FYNNEI. This CDR3 spans 15 amino acids. As DNA, the CDR3 is TGTGCCAGCAGCTCCCTCCAGATTTATAATTCACCCCTCCACTTT. Translation: CASSSLQIYNSPLHF.

V is TRBV7-9 and J is TRBJ1-6; 8 bases map to TRBD1. This CDR3 has 14 residues. Germline assignment: CDR1 SEHNR and CDR2 FQNEAQ (reference sequence). The V segment lost 5 bases and the J segment 8 bases; nucleotides outside the gene matches: 5. The CDR3 DNA reads TGTGCCAGCAGCGAACAGGGGGAATATTCACCCCTCCACTTT. It is translated as CASSEQGEYSPLHF.

The chain links TRBV20-1 to TRBJ1-2, with D tentatively TRBD1 (6 bases). CDR3 length: 11 residues. Germline-derived CDR1 and CDR2 are DFQATT and SNEGSKA (reference sequence). CDR3 coding DNA: TGCAGGGGGGACAACAACTATGGCTACACCTTC. Translated: CRGDNNYGYTF.

To note about this clone: Sequence at one end of the junction differs from germline and may be a read error. The V gene is TRBV6-1, the J gene TRBJ1-2; TRBD1 is a possible D gene (6 bases). CDR1 and CDR2 (germline): MNHNS, SASEGT. The length of the CDR3 is 12 residues. CDR3 nucleotide sequence: TGTGCCAGCCGTGACGCAGGGGACGGCTACACCTTC. Translated: CASRDAGDGYTF.

The V and J genes are TRBV4-3 and TRBJ2-7, with TRBD2 matching over 14 bases. The CDR3 sequence is 18 residues long. CDR1 is LGHNA and CDR2 is YSLEER in the germline V gene. After removal of 1 base from V and 0 bases from J, the junction contained 5 bases not matched to a gene. CDR3 sequence: CASSQGTSGRPTSYEQYF. CDR3 in DNA: TGCGCCAGCAGCCAAGGGACTAGCGGGAGGCCTACCTCCTACGAGCAGTACTTC.

The CDR3 DNA reads as TGCGCCAGCAGCTTGATTTCCAGGGGAAACACTGAAGCTTTCTTT. This encodes CASSLISRGNTEAFF. The V and J genes are TRBV5-1 and TRBJ1-1; D is possibly TRBD1 (6 bases). The CDR3 is made up of 15 amino acids. Germline V gives CDR1 SGHRS, CDR2 YFSETQ. V dropped 1 base and J dropped 2 bases, with 12 bases sitting between them.

The chain carries TRBV4-3 and TRBJ2-7, with 12 bases matching TRBD1. The CDR3 is 14 amino acids. Germline CDR1 reads LGHNA; CDR2 reads YSLEER. The V and J ends lost 4 bases and 7 bases, in that order; junction bases with no gene match: 5. In DNA, the CDR3 is TGCGCCAGCAGCCTGGGACAGGGGGCTGGAGAGCAGTACTTC. It encodes CASSLGQGAGEQYF.

V gene TRBV5-1 combines with J gene TRBJ2-1; D gene uncertain. The CDR3 loop spans 14 amino acids. Germline V gene lookup returns CDR1 SGHRS and CDR2 YFSETQ. Between the trimmed V and J ends, which lost 0 bases and 2 bases, there was a span of 6 bases. CDR3: CASSLDSTYNEQFF. CDR3 DNA: TGCGCCAGCAGCTTGGACAGTACCTACAATGAGCAGTTCTTC.